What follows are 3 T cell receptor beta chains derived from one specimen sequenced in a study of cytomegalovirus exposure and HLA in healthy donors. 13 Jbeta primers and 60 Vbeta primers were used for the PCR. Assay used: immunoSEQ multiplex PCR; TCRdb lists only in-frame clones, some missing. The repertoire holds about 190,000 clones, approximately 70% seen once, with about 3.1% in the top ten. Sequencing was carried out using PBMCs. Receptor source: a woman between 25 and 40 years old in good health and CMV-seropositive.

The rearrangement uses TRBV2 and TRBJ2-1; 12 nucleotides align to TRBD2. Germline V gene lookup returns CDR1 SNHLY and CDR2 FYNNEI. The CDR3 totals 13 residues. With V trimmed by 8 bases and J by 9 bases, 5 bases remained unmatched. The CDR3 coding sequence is TGTGCCAGCCTGACTAGCGGGAGATTTGAGCAGTTCTTC. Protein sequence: CASLTSGRFEQFF. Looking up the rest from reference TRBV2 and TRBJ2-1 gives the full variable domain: EPEVTQTPSHQVTQMGQEVILRCVPISNHLYFYWYRQILGQKVEFLVSFYNNEISEKSEIFDDQFSVERPDGSNFTLKIRSTKLEDSAMYFCASLTSGRFEQFFGPGTRLTVL.

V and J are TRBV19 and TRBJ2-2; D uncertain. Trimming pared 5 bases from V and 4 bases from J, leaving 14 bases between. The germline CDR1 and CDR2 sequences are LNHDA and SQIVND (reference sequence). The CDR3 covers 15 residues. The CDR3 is CASSFGGRSTGELFF. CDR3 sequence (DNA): TGTGCCAGTAGTTTCGGCGGTAGGAGCACCGGGGAGCTGTTTTTT.

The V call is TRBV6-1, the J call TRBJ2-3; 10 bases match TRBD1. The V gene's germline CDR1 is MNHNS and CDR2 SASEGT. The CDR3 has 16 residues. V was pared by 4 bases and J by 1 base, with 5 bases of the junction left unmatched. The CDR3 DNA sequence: TGTGCCAGCAGTGGCCGGGACAGGGGTCGCACAGATACGCAGTATTTT. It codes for CASSGRDRGRTDTQYF.